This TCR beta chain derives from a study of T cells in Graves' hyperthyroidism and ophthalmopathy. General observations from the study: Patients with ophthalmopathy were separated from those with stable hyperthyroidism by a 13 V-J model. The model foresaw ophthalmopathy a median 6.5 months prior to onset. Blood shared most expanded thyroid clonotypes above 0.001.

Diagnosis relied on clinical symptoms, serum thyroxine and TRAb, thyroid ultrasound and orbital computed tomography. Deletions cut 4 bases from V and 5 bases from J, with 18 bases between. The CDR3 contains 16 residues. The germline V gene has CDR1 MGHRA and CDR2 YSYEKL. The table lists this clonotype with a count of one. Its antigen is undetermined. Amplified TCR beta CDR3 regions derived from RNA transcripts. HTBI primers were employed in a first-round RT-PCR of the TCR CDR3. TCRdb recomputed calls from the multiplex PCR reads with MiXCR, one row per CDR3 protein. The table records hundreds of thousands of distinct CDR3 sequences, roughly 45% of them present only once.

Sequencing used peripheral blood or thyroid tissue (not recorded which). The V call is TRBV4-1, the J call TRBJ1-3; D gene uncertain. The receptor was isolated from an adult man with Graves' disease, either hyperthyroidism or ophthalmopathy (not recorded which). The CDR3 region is CASSPRGGLFRNTIYF. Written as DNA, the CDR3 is TGCGCCAGCAGCCCTCGGGGAGGGTTGTTCAGAAACACCATATATTTT.